The present TCR beta chain was sequenced within a study of shared clonotypes between healthy human individuals. The CDR3 is 15 residues long. CDR1 SGDLS and CDR2 YYNGEE come from the germline V gene. Trimming stripped 4 bases from V and 5 bases from J, with 18 bases between. PBMC DNA, left unsorted, was sequenced on ten immunoSEQ deep assay plates. Assay: immunoSEQ multiplex PCR; the TCRdb copy retains only in-frame clones and omits some. The sample has about 520,000 clones, almost 80% seen once; the top ten hold approximately 12%. To note about this clone: Its antigen is still unknown.

General observations from the study: A limitation of the genetic and exposure-history diversity represented arose from few donors.

The chain has TRBV9 and TRBJ2-5; no reliable D call. The specimen was PBMCs. This receptor was obtained from a woman aged 35 to 49 in good health. Some clones in this sample may be carry-over from other donors' samples. CDR3 region: CASSLSGGVEETQYF. In DNA, the CDR3 is TGTGCCAGCAGCCTCTCGGGCGGAGTAGAGGAGACCCAGTACTTC.